The 30 T cell receptor beta chains reported below all come from one sample, sequenced in a study of T cell repertoires in cytomegalovirus infection. TCRdb re-analysed the reads in MiXCR, keeping a single row per CDR3 protein. Among 400,000 to 550,000 distinct CDR3 sequences listed, around 11% were seen once. Material for sequencing was PBMCs. These receptors were obtained from a human donor in good health (CMV status not recorded). Some clones in this sample may be carry-over from other donors' samples.

There are many counts of this clonotype. V gene TRBV27 combines with J gene TRBJ1-5; TRBD1 might be the D (6 bases). Germline lookup yields CDR1 MNHEY and CDR2 SMNVEV (reference sequence). Trimming cost V 5 bases and J 8 bases, with 22 bases left between them. The CDR3 runs 16 residues. The CDR3 region is CASSTLPLTGGKPQHF. The CDR3 DNA follows: TGTGCCAGCAGTACCCTACCATTGACAGGCGGAAAGCCCCAGCATTTT.

This clonotype was recorded at least ten times. The rearrangement joins TRBV10-2 to TRBJ2-5; 9 nucleotides agree with TRBD2. The CDR3 has 16 residues. Germline CDR1 reads WSHSY; CDR2 reads SAAADI. J gave up 2 bases and V 8 bases, and 12 bases lay outside the gene matches. Here the CDR3 DNA reads TGCGCCAGCTCGGGGCTAGCGGGGACCCCTCAAGAGACCCAGTACTTC. It encodes CASSGLAGTPQETQYF.

Many counts were recorded for this clonotype. The chain carries TRBV27 and TRBJ2-2, with 8 bases fitting TRBD2. Losses at the gene ends were 8 bases for V and 3 bases for J; bases not matched to a gene: 11. This CDR3 is 16 amino acids long. The germline CDR1 and CDR2 sequences are MNHEY and SMNVEV (reference sequence). This chain's CDR3 is CASGGLSGTDTGELFF. The CDR3 nucleotides are TGTGCCAGCGGGGGCCTTAGCGGGACGGACACCGGGGAGCTGTTTTTT.

V usage is TRBV27 and J usage is TRBJ2-1; weak D call: TRBD1 (5 bases). V lost 0 bases, J lost 7 bases, and 10 bases lay in between. The germline V gene has CDR1 MNHEY and CDR2 SMNVEV (reference sequence). The CDR3 runs 14 residues. The CDR3, as DNA: TGTGCCAGCAGTTTATCTGGGGCTATGAATGAGCAGTTCTTC. This encodes CASSLSGAMNEQFF.

This clonotype was detected many times. The V and J genes are TRBV11-2 and TRBJ2-1, with TRBD2 matching over 13 bases. This CDR3 has 14 residues. The germline gives CDR1 SGHAT, CDR2 FQNNGV. The ends lost 4 bases at V and 15 bases at J; junction bases unmatched: 9. This CDR3 reads CASSSRTSGSARFF. The DNA for the CDR3 is TGTGCCAGCAGCTCCCGGACTAGCGGGAGCGCACGGTTCTTC.

This clonotype was seen many times. CDR3 nucleotides: TGTGCCAGCAGTTCAGGGGGGGAGGGAGGAGAAAAACTGTTTTTT. Translated: CASSSGGEGGEKLFF. The rearrangement uses TRBV28 and TRBJ1-4, with 7 positions matching TRBD1. The CDR3 loop spans 15 amino acids. Per the germline V gene, CDR1 is MDHEN and CDR2 is SYDVKM. Unmatched junction bases numbered 10, after V lost 4 bases and J lost 8 bases.

The genes are TRBV29-1 and TRBJ2-1; a weak D match, TRBD2 (6 bases). The ends were cut back, 6 bases at V and 4 bases at J, with 22 bases in the middle. This CDR3 is built from 16 residues. The germline gives CDR1 SQVTM, CDR2 ANQGSEA. The chain's CDR3 is CSVPTPGTGTYNEQFF. DNA for the CDR3: TGCAGCGTCCCCACCCCAGGGACTGGCACATACAATGAGCAGTTCTTC.

The chain recombines TRBV20-1 with TRBJ1-5, with D perhaps TRBD1 (6 bases). The germline V and J ends were trimmed by 6 bases and 5 bases, with 17 bases remaining between them. Germline loops: CDR1 DFQATT, CDR2 SNEGSKA (reference sequence). The CDR3 loop spans 14 amino acids. CDR3 nucleotide sequence: TGCAGTGCCCCGAGTGGGGGGCGAGATCAGCCCCAGCATTTT. Translating it yields CSAPSGGRDQPQHF.

The sample holds a few counts of this clonotype. The V gene is TRBV24-1, the J gene TRBJ2-6; TRBD1 aligns across 8 bases. In germline, CDR1 is KGHDR, CDR2 SFDVKD. The V segment lost 3 bases and the J segment 0 bases; nucleotides outside the gene matches: 6. CDR3 length: 18 residues. CDR3 sequence: CATSDPRQGSSGANVLTF. DNA of the CDR3: TGTGCCACCAGTGATCCCCGACAGGGGAGCTCTGGGGCCAACGTCCTGACTTTC.

Regarding this clonotype: One base away lies a much larger clone, so this may be a sequencing read error. V gene TRBV14 combines with J gene TRBJ2-5; the D is unclear. This CDR3 spans 12 amino acids. Looked up from germline, CDR1 is SGHDN and CDR2 is FVKESK. CDR3 loop: CASSQEREAQYF. Written as DNA, the CDR3 is TGTGCCAGCAGCCAAGAAAGAGAGGCCCAGTACTTC.

This clonotype was counted many times. This chain joins TRBV7-2 and TRBJ2-7, with TRBD2 matching 10 bases. The V segment lost 0 bases and the J segment 7 bases; nucleotides outside the gene matches: 12. The CDR3 is made up of 17 amino acids. Germline V CDR1 and CDR2: SGHTA, FQGNSA. The CDR3 here is CASSLASVRTSGGEQYF. The CDR3 coding sequence is TGTGCCAGCAGCTTAGCGTCTGTACGGACTAGCGGTGGAGAGCAGTACTTC.

At least ten counts were recorded for this clonotype. The CDR3 DNA reads TGTGCCAGCAGTTACATGGGGCGCCGCGGTAGCGCAGATACGCAGTATTTT. It is translated as CASSYMGRRGSADTQYF. The chain joins TRBV6-5 to TRBJ2-3, with D perhaps being TRBD1 or TRBD2 (5 bases each). Trimming pared 2 bases from V and 4 bases from J, leaving 19 bases between. The CDR3 spans 17 residues. Per the germline V gene, CDR1 is MNHEY and CDR2 is SVGAGI.

This clonotype was seen many times. The chain employs TRBV7-2 and TRBJ2-3, with TRBD2 as a possible D gene (6 bases). From germline, CDR1 is SGHTA and CDR2 FQGNSA. There are 14 residues in the CDR3. Trimming removed 6 bases from V and 3 bases from J, with 13 bases in between. DNA for the CDR3: TGTGCCAGCAGACCCCGGGACTTTACAGATACGCAGTATTTT. The encoded protein is CASRPRDFTDTQYF.

The V gene is TRBV5-1, the J gene TRBJ2-2; 9 bases agree with TRBD2. This CDR3 has 18 residues. CDR1 is SGHRS and CDR2 is YFSETQ in the germline V gene. V was pared by 7 bases and J by 4 bases, with 17 bases of the junction left unmatched. The CDR3 is CASRDQAGGPYGTGELFF. The CDR3 nucleotides read TGCGCCAGCCGCGACCAAGCGGGGGGACCTTATGGCACCGGGGAGCTGTTTTTT. Supplemented by reference TRBV5-1 and TRBJ2-2, the full variable domain reads KAGVTQTPRYLIKTRGQQVTLSCSPISGHRSVSWYQQTPGQGLQFLFEYFSETQRNKGNFPGRFSGRQFSNSRSEMNVSTLELGDSALYLCASRDQAGGPYGTGELFFGEGSRLTVL.

This clonotype was counted between two and nine times. The V gene is TRBV28, the J gene TRBJ2-3; tentatively, D is TRBD1 (6 bases). Germline V CDR1 and CDR2: MDHEN, SYDVKM. The V gene lost 11 bases and the J gene lost 1 base, with 10 bases spanning the gap. This CDR3 spans 12 amino acids. The CDR3: CAARQGTDTQYF. Here the CDR3 DNA reads TGTGCCGCGAGACAGGGCACAGATACGCAGTATTTT.

This clonotype was counted at least ten times. The chain employs TRBV7-2 and TRBJ2-3; D unresolved. Germline CDR1 is SGHTA and CDR2 is FQGNSA. This CDR3 region has 15 residues. Trimming pared 4 bases from V and 0 bases from J, leaving 11 bases between. The CDR3 nucleotides are TGTGCCAGCAGCTCGAGGCGTCGTAGCACAGATACGCAGTATTTT. Encoded protein: CASSSRRRSTDTQYF. The whole variable domain, remainder taken from reference TRBV7-2 and TRBJ2-3, is GAGVSQSPSNKVTEKGKDVELRCDPISGHTALYWYRQSLGQGLEFLIYFQGNSAPDKSGLPSDRFSAERTGGSVSTLTIQRTQQEDSAVYLCASSSRRRSTDTQYFGPGTRLTVL.

The table lists this clonotype with many counts. This sequence joins TRBV6-5 and TRBJ1-6; TRBD1 agrees at 7 bases. The CDR3 totals 15 residues. The ends lost 0 bases at V and 8 bases at J; junction bases unmatched: 4. Germline V gives CDR1 MNHEY, CDR2 SVGAGI. This chain's CDR3 is CASSYSRDRDSPLHF. As DNA, the CDR3 is TGTGCCAGCAGTTACTCGAGGGACAGAGATTCACCCCTCCACTTT.

Only a few counts were recorded for this clonotype. The chain has TRBV10-3 and TRBJ1-1; 11 bases line up with TRBD1. The CDR3 runs 14 residues. J was trimmed by 5 bases and V by 6 bases; bases with no gene match: 5. Germline assignment: CDR1 ENHRY and CDR2 SYGVKD. In DNA, the CDR3 is TGTGCCATCAGCGGACAGGGGGCATTTACTGAAGCTTTCTTT. Translated: CAISGQGAFTEAFF.

This clonotype was detected only a few times. A much larger clone lies a single base off, so this may be a read error. J is TRBJ1-2 and V is TRBV7-2; the match to TRBD1 covers 8 bases. Trimming at V came to 1 base and at J to 8 bases, leaving 9 bases not matched to a gene. The germline CDR1 and CDR2 sequences are SGHTA and FQGNSA. The CDR3 has 15 amino acids. DNA of the CDR3: TGTGCCAGCAGCTTAGGGGCGCAGGGGGCGTGGGGCTACACCTTC. Protein sequence: CASSLGAQGAWGYTF.

This clonotype was recorded a few times. The chain joins TRBV28 to TRBJ1-2; TRBD1 is a possible D gene (5 bases). V lost 8 bases to trimming and J lost 4 bases, with 20 bases between them. CDR1 and CDR2 from the germline V gene are MDHEN and SYDVKM. The CDR3 has 15 residues. The CDR3 loop is CASHLGGEGSYGYTF. The CDR3 DNA sequence: TGTGCCAGCCACCTCGGCGGGGAGGGGAGCTATGGCTACACCTTC.

The table lists this clonotype with many counts. The chain has TRBV7-2 and TRBJ1-4; D remains ambiguous. Looked up from germline, CDR1 is SGHTA and CDR2 is FQGNSA. Trimming left V 5 bases short and J 0 bases short, with 4 bases between. The CDR3 extends over 13 amino acids. The CDR3 loop is CASSKATNEKLFF. The CDR3 coding sequence is TGTGCCAGCAGCAAAGCAACTAATGAAAAACTGTTTTTT.

This clonotype appeared a few times. The chain employs TRBV19 and TRBJ1-1; D call uncertain. Germline lookup yields CDR1 LNHDA and CDR2 SQIVND (reference sequence). The CDR3 contains 14 residues. Trimming removed 3 bases from V and 0 bases from J, with 8 bases in between. CDR3 DNA sequence: TGTGCCAGTAGTATTTACGGGGTGAACACTGAAGCTTTCTTT. Protein: CASSIYGVNTEAFF.

There are many counts of this clonotype. V usage is TRBV29-1 and J usage is TRBJ1-1; TRBD1 aligns across 8 bases. The CDR3 totals 13 residues. With 7 bases clipped from V and 0 bases from J, the junction kept 4 bases outside the gene matches. Germline assignment: CDR1 SQVTM and CDR2 ANQGSEA. The CDR3 sequence: CSADRGLNTEAFF. The CDR3, as DNA: TGCAGCGCCGACAGGGGATTGAACACTGAAGCTTTCTTT.

This clonotype was seen many times. One junction end disagrees with the germline gene, perhaps due to a read error. The chain links TRBV6-5 to TRBJ1-1; D is possibly TRBD1 (6 bases). The V gene's germline CDR1 is MNHEY and CDR2 SVGAGI. The CDR3 is 14 amino acids. CDR3 nucleotide sequence: TGTGCCAGCAATTACGGGGGCATGAACACTGAAGCTTTCTTT. The encoded protein is CASNYGGMNTEAFF.

Ten or more counts support this clonotype. The rearrangement uses TRBV5-1 and TRBJ2-7; either TRBD1 or TRBD2 may fit D (6 bases each). CDR1 is SGHRS and CDR2 is YFSETQ in the germline V gene. CDR3 length: 15 amino acids. The ends were cut back, 0 bases at V and 7 bases at J, with 17 bases in the middle. The DNA of the CDR3 is TGCGCCAGCAGCTTGGAGGGGGGCAGAGCGCGAGAGCAGTACTTC. Encoded protein: CASSLEGGRAREQYF.

In this sample, this clonotype turned up many times. V gene TRBV12-3 or TRBV12-4 combines with J gene TRBJ1-1; 7 nucleotides agree with TRBD1. The CDR3 has 14 residues. V shed 6 bases, J shed 5 bases, and the junction held 9 bases outside the gene matches. The CDR3 protein is CASRLGQSTTEAFF. DNA of the CDR3: TGTGCCAGCAGGCTGGGACAGTCCACAACTGAAGCTTTCTTT.

The V call is TRBV28, the J call TRBJ2-1; the D gene is possibly TRBD1 (6 bases). Trimming left V 7 bases short and J 4 bases short, with 17 bases between. This CDR3 has 15 residues. The V gene's germline CDR1 is MDHEN and CDR2 SYDVKM. CDR3: CASIFSGTFYNEQFF. The CDR3 DNA reads as TGTGCCAGCATTTTCTCCGGGACATTTTACAATGAGCAGTTCTTC.

The V and J genes are TRBV2 and TRBJ2-3, with D possibly being TRBD2 (5 bases). In germline, CDR1 is SNHLY, CDR2 FYNNEI. The V end was cut by 0 bases, the J end by 14 bases, with 15 bases between. The CDR3 spans 13 residues. CDR3 nucleotide sequence: TGTGCCAGCAGTGAAGCGGAGGATATCAATCGGTATTTT. This translates into CASSEAEDINRYF.

This clonotype has a handful of counts. The rearrangement links TRBV28 to TRBJ2-7; D gene uncertain. The V end lost 1 base, the J end lost 6 bases, and 7 bases lay between the germline ends. The CDR3 runs 12 residues. The germline CDR1 and CDR2 sequences are MDHEN and SYDVKM. CDR3 bases: TGTGCCAGCAGTTTATCTGGATTCGAGCAGTACTTC. Translating gives CASSLSGFEQYF.

The chain uses TRBV2 and TRBJ2-3; D perhaps matches TRBD1 (5 bases). Germline V lookup: CDR1 SNHLY, CDR2 FYNNEI. CDR3 length: 12 residues. V lost 1 base and J lost 7, with 6 bases in between. CDR3 nucleotide sequence: TGTGCCAGCAGTGAAGGGGGCTATACGCAGTATTTT. Translation: CASSEGGYTQYF.